The 7 T cell receptor beta chains listed next were all sequenced from one sample in a study of prognosis after radiotherapy for stage I lung cancer. Two-round multiplex PCR on genomic DNA was the method by which TCR beta CDR3 was amplified. For every TRBV and TRBJ gene, a specific primer was used in first-round PCR. MiXCR, applied by TCRdb to the multiplex PCR reads, yields one record per CDR3 protein. The sample contains approximately 22,000 distinct CDR3 sequences, roughly 43% of which appear only once. The input for sequencing was PBMCs, taken before or after stereotactic body radiation therapy (not recorded which). The origin of the receptors is a donor aged 50 or older with non-small cell lung cancer.

For this clonotype: The DNA is left out, because the CDR3 cannot be placed on it with certainty; the CDR3 is given as TCRdb lists it. The chain employs TRBV19 and TRBJ1-4; the table's D call TRBD1 went unverified against the DNA. Germline V lookup: CDR1 LNHDA, CDR2 SQIVND (reference sequence). The CDR3 has 15 amino acids, counting both end residues. CDR3 region: CASSMRQGGMKNCFF.

This clonotype is medium-sized by share. The chain employs TRBV6-4 and TRBJ2-5; TRBD1 might be the D (5 bases). Germline CDR1 and CDR2: MRHNA and SNTAGT. The CDR3 spans 13 residues. V lost 6 bases and J lost 7, with 15 bases in between. The CDR3 here is CASSPDRRGTQYF. In DNA form, the CDR3 reads TGTGCCAGCAGCCCTGACAGAAGGGGGACCCAGTACTTC.

Comments on this clonotype: This likely traces to a read error, being one base from a far larger clone. The J gene is TRBJ2-1, the V gene TRBV6-4; 14 bases agree with TRBD2. The CDR3 consists of 15 residues. Per germline, CDR1 MRHNA and CDR2 SNTAGT. The CDR3 nucleotides read TGTGCCAGCATGCCGGGACTAGCGGGAGTAAATGAGCATTTCTTC. Translated, it gives CASMPGLAGVNEHFF.

This clonotype showed up many times. V gene TRBV29-1 combines with J gene TRBJ1-3, with D possibly matching TRBD1 (5 bases). The V gene's germline CDR1 is SQVTM and CDR2 ANQGSEA. The CDR3 covers 13 residues. Trimming removed 1 base at V and 4 bases at J, with 8 bases between. CDR3 bases: TGCAGCGTTGAAGGGACATCCGGAAACACCATATATTTT. Amino acid sequence: CSVEGTSGNTIYF. Combining the CDR3 with reference TRBV29-1 and TRBJ1-3 gives the whole variable domain SAVISQKPSRDICQRGTSLTIQCQVDSQVTMMFWYRQQPGQSLTLIATANQGSEATYESGFVIDKFPISRPNLTFSTLTVSNMSPEDSSIYLCSVEGTSGNTIYFGEGSWLTVV.

In its sample, this clonotype was seen many times. The chain has TRBV15 and TRBJ2-3, with a tentative D call TRBD1 (6 bases). The CDR3 runs 15 residues. The germline V gene has CDR1 LNHNV and CDR2 YYDKDF (reference sequence). Trimming cost V 1 base and J 0 bases, with 8 bases left between them. The CDR3 sequence: CATSRAGQSTDTQYF. The CDR3 region has the DNA TGTGCCACCAGCAGAGCTGGACAGAGCACAGATACGCAGTATTTT.

V and J are TRBV27 and TRBJ2-2, with 9 bases lining up with TRBD1. The CDR3 runs to 15 residues. Germline CDR1 is MNHEY and CDR2 is SMNVEV (reference sequence). The V and J ends lost 3 bases and 4 bases, in that order; junction bases with no gene match: 3. For the CDR3, the DNA is TGTGCCAGCAGTTTGAAGACAGGGGGCACCGGGGAGCTGTTTTTT. Its protein is CASSLKTGGTGELFF.

As for this clonotype: A much larger clone lies one base from this, so it may be a read error. V and J are TRBV10-3 and TRBJ2-7; D gene uncertain. Germline CDR1 is ENHRY and CDR2 is SYGVKD. This CDR3 comprises 12 residues. As DNA, the CDR3 is TGTGCCATCAGTGACAGGTTCTACGAGCATTACTTC. Translating it yields CAISDRFYEHYF.